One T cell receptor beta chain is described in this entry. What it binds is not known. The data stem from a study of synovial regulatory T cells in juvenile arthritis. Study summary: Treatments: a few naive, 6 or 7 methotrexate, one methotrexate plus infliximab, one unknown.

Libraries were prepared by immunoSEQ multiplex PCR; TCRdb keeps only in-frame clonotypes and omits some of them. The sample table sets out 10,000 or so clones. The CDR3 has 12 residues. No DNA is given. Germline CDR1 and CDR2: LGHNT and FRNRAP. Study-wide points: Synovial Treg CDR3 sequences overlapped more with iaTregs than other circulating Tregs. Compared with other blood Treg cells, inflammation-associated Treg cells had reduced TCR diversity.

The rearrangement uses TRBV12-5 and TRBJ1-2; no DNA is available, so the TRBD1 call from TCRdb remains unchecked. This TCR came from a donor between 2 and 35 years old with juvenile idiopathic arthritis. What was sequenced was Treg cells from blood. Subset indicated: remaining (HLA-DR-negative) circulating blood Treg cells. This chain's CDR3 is CASGYEGAGYTF.